This record covers a single TCR beta chain. As yet, its antigen is unknown. TCRdb's table, derived via immunoSEQ multiplex PCR, lists solely in-frame clones and lacks some. Here the sample spans about 1.1 million clones, roughly 74% being singletons. The record originates from a study of shared clonotypes between healthy human individuals. Study-level points and caveats: Memory subsets generally showed lower estimated richness than naive subsets.

The length of the CDR3 is 12 residues. Germline lookup yields CDR1 SGHTA and CDR2 FQGNSA. V was pared by 10 bases and J by 0 bases, with 7 bases between. The sequence derives from a man between 18 and 29 years old in good health. Some clones in this sample may be carry-over from other donors' samples. The sample consisted of memory CD4+ T cells from PBMCs. Noted subset: CD45RA-negative fraction. This chain uses TRBV7-2 with TRBJ2-1, with TRBD2 as a possible D gene (6 bases). The CDR3 DNA is TGTGCCATCGGGAGCTCCTACAATGAGCAGTTCTTC. This gives the protein CAIGSSYNEQFF.